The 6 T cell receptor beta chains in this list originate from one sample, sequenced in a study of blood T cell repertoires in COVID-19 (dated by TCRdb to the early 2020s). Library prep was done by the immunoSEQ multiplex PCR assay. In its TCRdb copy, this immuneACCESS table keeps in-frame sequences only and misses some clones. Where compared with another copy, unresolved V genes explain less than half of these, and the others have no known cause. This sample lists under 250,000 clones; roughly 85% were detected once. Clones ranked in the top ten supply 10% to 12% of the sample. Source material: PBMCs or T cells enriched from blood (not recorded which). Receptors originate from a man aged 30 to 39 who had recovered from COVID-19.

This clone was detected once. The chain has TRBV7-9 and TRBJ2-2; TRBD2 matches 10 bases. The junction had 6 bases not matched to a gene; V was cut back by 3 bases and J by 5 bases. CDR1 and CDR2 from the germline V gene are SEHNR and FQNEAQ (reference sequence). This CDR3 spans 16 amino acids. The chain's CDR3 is CASSFLAGVRTGELFF. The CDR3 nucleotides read TGTGCCAGCAGCTTCCTAGCGGGAGTAAGAACCGGGGAGCTGTTTTTT.

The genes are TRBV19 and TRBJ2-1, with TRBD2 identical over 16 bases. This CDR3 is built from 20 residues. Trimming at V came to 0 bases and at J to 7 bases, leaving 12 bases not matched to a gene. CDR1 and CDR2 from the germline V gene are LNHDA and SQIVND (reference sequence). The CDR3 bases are TGTGCCAGTAGTATAGACCCCGGGACTAGCGGGAGGGCCAAGAGGAATGAGCAGTTCTTC. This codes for CASSIDPGTSGRAKRNEQFF.

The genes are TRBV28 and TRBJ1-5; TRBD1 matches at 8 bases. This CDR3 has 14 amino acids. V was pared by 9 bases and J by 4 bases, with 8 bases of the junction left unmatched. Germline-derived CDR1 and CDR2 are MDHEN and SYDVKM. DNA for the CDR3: TGTGCCAGTTCACAGGGGGGAGGGAATCAGCCCCAGCATTTT. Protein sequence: CASSQGGGNQPQHF.

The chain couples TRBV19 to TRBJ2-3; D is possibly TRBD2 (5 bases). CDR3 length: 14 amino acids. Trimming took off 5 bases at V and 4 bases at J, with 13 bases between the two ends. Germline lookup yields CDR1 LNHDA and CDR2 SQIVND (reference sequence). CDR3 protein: CASSPGGHADTQYF. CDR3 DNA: TGTGCCAGTAGTCCGGGCGGGCACGCAGATACGCAGTATTTT.

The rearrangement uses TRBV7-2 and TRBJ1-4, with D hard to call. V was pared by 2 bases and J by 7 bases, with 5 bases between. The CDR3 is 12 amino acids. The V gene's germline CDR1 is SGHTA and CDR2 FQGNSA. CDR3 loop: CASSLPSEKLFF. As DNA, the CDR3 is TGTGCCAGCAGCTTACCCAGTGAAAAACTGTTTTTT.

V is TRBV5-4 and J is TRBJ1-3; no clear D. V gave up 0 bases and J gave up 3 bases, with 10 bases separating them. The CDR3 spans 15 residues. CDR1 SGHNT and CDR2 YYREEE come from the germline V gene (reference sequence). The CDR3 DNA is TGTGCCAGCAGCTTGGCCGGTGGAGGTGGAAACACCATATATTTT. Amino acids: CASSLAGGGGNTIYF. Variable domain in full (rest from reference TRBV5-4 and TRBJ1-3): ETGVTQSPTHLIKTRGQQVTLRCSSQSGHNTVSWYQQALGQGPQFIFQYYREEENGRGNFPPRFSGLQFPNYSSELNVNALELDDSALYLCASSLAGGGGNTIYFGEGSWLTVV.